The 17 T cell receptor beta chains given below trace back to one sample, sequenced in a study of cytomegalovirus exposure and HLA in healthy donors. The PCR employed 60 Vbeta primers together with 13 Jbeta primers. Only in-frame clones appear in the TCRdb table, and some are missing; sequencing was by immunoSEQ multiplex PCR. Counted here are about 140,000 clones, approximately 88% occurring once; the ten biggest clones make up roughly 0.5%. The sample was PBMCs. The receptors shown here come from a woman between 40 and 50 years old in good health and CMV-seronegative.

CDR3 sequence: CASSQGRGTSYGYTF. The CDR3, as DNA: TGTGCCAGCAGTCAAGGCCGGGGGACTTCATATGGCTACACCTTC. This chain uses TRBV6-5 with TRBJ1-2, with D possibly matching TRBD1 (5 bases). V was clipped by 5 bases and J by 5 bases, with 18 bases between them. Germline V gene lookup returns CDR1 MNHEY and CDR2 SVGAGI. The CDR3 has 15 residues.

This chain connects TRBV4-3 to TRBJ1-1; maybe TRBD1 (5 bases). Per the germline V gene, CDR1 is LGHNA and CDR2 is YSLEER. V was shortened by 0 bases and J by 10 bases, with 15 bases between the two germline ends. This CDR3 has 14 amino acids. The CDR3 DNA follows: TGCGCCAGCAGCCAAGATCCCGGGGGAGTGTCAGCTTTCTTT. Its translation: CASSQDPGGVSAFF.

This clone appeared once. CDR3 sequence: CASSSRGGSSYNEQFF. The CDR3 region has the DNA TGTGCCAGCAGCTCGAGGGGCGGGAGCTCCTACAATGAGCAGTTCTTC. This chain links TRBV7-8 with TRBJ2-1, with TRBD2 identical over 7 bases. V lost 4 bases and J lost 0; bases outside the gene matches: 6. Germline V gene lookup returns CDR1 SGHVS and CDR2 FQNEAQ. The CDR3 runs 16 residues.

CDR3 bases: TGTGCCAGCAGTTTAGGCGGGAGTGGTAATGAGCAGTTCTTC. Residues: CASSLGGSGNEQFF. The chain recombines TRBV27 with TRBJ2-1; 7 nucleotides match TRBD2. Germline assignment: CDR1 MNHEY and CDR2 SMNVEV (reference sequence). CDR3 length: 14 residues. Losses at the gene ends were 2 bases for V and 7 bases for J; bases not matched to a gene: 5.

In nucleotides, the CDR3 is TGTGCCAGCAGCTTAGCGGTGAGACTAGCGGGAGATACGCAGTATTTT. As protein: CASSLAVRLAGDTQYF. V usage is TRBV7-9 and J usage is TRBJ2-3; 10 bases agree with TRBD2. Germline CDR1 is SEHNR and CDR2 is FQNEAQ (reference sequence). The CDR3 covers 16 residues. V lost 0 bases to trimming and J lost 5 bases; unmatched junction nucleotides: 5.

The chain uses TRBV1 and TRBJ2-3; the table names TRBD2, a call not compared with the DNA. TRBV1 is tagged as a pseudogene. This CDR3 is built from 14 residues. The CDR3 reads CTSSLAASTDTQYF. Here the CDR3 DNA reads TGCACCAGCAGCCTAGCAGCTAGCACAGATACGCAGTATTTT.

Worth noting for this clone: The same CDR3 arises from other DNA sequences in this sample as well. V and J are TRBV6-1 and TRBJ1-2, with D perhaps TRBD1 (5 bases). The CDR3 contains 14 residues. Between the trimmed V and J ends, which lost 2 bases and 0 bases, there was a span of 7 bases. Germline V gives CDR1 MNHNS, CDR2 SASEGT. The CDR3 spells CASSEPGTNYGYTF. The CDR3 nucleotides are TGTGCCAGCAGTGAACCAGGGACTAACTATGGCTACACCTTC.

CDR3 DNA: TGTGCCAGCAGTGATCTTAGCGGGAACTCCTACAATGAGCAGTTCTTC. Translation: CASSDLSGNSYNEQFF. This chain connects TRBV6-1 to TRBJ2-1; 8 nucleotides line up with TRBD2. There are 16 residues in the CDR3. Germline V gene sequence: CDR1 MNHNS, CDR2 SASEGT. V lost 3 bases to trimming and J lost 0 bases; unmatched junction nucleotides: 4.

This chain connects TRBV11-2 to TRBJ2-1; TRBD2 is a possible D gene (5 bases). The germline V and J ends were trimmed by 5 bases and 4 bases, with 12 bases remaining between them. The CDR3 length is 14 residues. Germline CDR1 and CDR2: SGHAT and FQNNGV. CDR3 coding DNA: TGTGCCAGCAGCGCCGGACTCCGTTACAATGAGCAGTTCTTC. The encoded protein is CASSAGLRYNEQFF.

This chain joins TRBV7-2 and TRBJ2-1; 12 nucleotides align to TRBD1. Trimming removed 5 bases from V and 9 bases from J; junction bases left unmatched: 14. The CDR3 is 17 residues long. CDR1 and CDR2 from the germline V gene are SGHTA and FQGNSA. The CDR3 here is CASSGRWDRGRLGEQFF. DNA of the CDR3: TGTGCCAGCAGCGGACGATGGGACAGGGGGCGTCTTGGTGAGCAGTTCTTC.

Only one count was recorded for this clone. CDR3 protein: CAISAGTSGNVEQFF. In DNA, the CDR3 is TGTGCCATCAGTGCAGGGACTAGCGGGAACGTTGAGCAGTTCTTC. The chain joins TRBV10-3 to TRBJ2-1; TRBD2 agrees at 13 bases. Germline V gene data show CDR1 as ENHRY and CDR2 as SYGVKD. J was trimmed by 9 bases and V by 4 bases; bases with no gene match: 6. The CDR3 runs to 15 residues.

V usage is TRBV6-5 and J usage is TRBJ2-1, with D tentatively TRBD2 (6 bases). V lost 3 bases and J lost 2, with 11 bases in between. This CDR3 comprises 15 residues. Germline CDR1 reads MNHEY; CDR2 reads SVGAGI. The CDR3 is CASSYRLEPYNEQFF. CDR3 in DNA: TGTGCCAGCAGTTATAGACTAGAGCCCTACAATGAGCAGTTCTTC.

The gene calls are TRBV9 and TRBJ2-5, with no clear D. CDR1 and CDR2 (germline): SGDLS, YYNGEE. The length of the CDR3 is 14 residues. Trimming cost V 4 bases and J 4 bases, with 14 bases left between them. The CDR3 coding sequence is TGTGCCAGCAGCTCCACGTCAGGCTCAGAGACCCAGTACTTC. The encoded protein is CASSSTSGSETQYF. Using reference TRBV9 and TRBJ2-5 for the parts outside the CDR3, the full variable domain is DSGVTQTPKHLITATGQRVTLRCSPRSGDLSVYWYQQSLDQGLQFLIQYYNGEERAKGNILERFSAQQFPDLHSELNLSSLELGDSALYFCASSSTSGSETQYFGPGTRLLVL.

Here the CDR3 DNA reads TGTGCCTGGAGGTGGGGGCTGACTAGCGGGAGGACTGGTAGAGATACGCAGTATTTT. Its translation is CAWRWGLTSGRTGRDTQYF. This chain joins TRBV30 and TRBJ2-3, with TRBD2 matching 13 bases. J gave up 5 bases and V 3 bases, and 17 bases lay outside the gene matches. CDR3 length: 19 residues. Germline V CDR1 and CDR2: GTSNPN, SVGIG (reference sequence).

The chain uses TRBV18 and TRBJ2-2, with 7 bases fitting TRBD1. This CDR3 has 16 amino acids. The V gene end was trimmed by 3 bases and the J gene end by 2 bases; junction bases not matched to a gene: 6. The germline V gene encodes CDR1 KGHSH and CDR2 LQKENI. CDR3: CASSPRTGANTGELFF. The CDR3 DNA reads as TGTGCCAGCTCACCTCGGACAGGAGCCAACACCGGGGAGCTGTTTTTT.

As to this clone: At one end, the junction sequence differs from germline, possibly due to a read error. CDR3 nucleotide sequence: TGTGCCAGCAGTTTATCCTCCCACAATGAGCAGTTCTTC. Translation gives CASSLSSHNEQFF. The chain recombines TRBV28 with TRBJ2-1; D is ambiguous. CDR1 and CDR2 (germline): MDHEN, SYDVKM. The CDR3 contains 13 residues.

The rearrangement links TRBV21-1 to TRBJ1-1. TRBV21-1 is a pseudogene segment. The CDR3 has 13 amino acids. CDR3 residues: CASSTPPSLGAFF. The CDR3 DNA reads TGTGCCAGCAGCACCCCGCCGAGCCTCGGGGCTTTCTTT.